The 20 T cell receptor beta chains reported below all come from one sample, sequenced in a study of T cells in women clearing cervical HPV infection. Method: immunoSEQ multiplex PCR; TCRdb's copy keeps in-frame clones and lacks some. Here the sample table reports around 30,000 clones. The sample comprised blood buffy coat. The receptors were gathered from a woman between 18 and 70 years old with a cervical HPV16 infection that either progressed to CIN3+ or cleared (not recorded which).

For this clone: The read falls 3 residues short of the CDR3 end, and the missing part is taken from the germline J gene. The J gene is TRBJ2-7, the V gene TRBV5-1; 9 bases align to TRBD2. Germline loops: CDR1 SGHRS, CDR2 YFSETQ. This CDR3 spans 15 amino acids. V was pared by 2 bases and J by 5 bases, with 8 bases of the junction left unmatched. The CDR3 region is CASSFGREGFDEQYF. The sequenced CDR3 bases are TGCGCCAGCAGCTTTGGGCGGGAGGGATTCGACGAG. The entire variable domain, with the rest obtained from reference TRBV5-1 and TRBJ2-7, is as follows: KAGVTQTPRYLIKTRGQQVTLSCSPISGHRSVSWYQQTPGQGLQFLFEYFSETQRNKGNFPGRFSGRQFSNSRSEMNVSTLELGDSALYLCASSFGREGFDEQYFGPGTRLTVT.

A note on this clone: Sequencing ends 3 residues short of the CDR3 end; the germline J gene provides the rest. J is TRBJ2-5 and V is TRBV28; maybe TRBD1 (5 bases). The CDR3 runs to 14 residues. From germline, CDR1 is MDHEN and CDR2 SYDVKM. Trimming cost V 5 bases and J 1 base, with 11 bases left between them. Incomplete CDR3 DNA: TGTGCCAGCAGTCTCCCAAGGGGCCAAGAGACC. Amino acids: CASSLPRGQET. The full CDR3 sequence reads CASSLPRGQETQYF.

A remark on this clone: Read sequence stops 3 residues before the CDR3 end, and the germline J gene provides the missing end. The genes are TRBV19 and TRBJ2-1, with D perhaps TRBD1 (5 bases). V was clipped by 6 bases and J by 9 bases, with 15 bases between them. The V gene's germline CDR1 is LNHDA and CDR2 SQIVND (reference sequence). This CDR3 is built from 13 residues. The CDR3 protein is CASRAKGSGEQFF. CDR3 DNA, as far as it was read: TGTGCCAGTAGGGCAAAGGGGTCTGGTGAG.

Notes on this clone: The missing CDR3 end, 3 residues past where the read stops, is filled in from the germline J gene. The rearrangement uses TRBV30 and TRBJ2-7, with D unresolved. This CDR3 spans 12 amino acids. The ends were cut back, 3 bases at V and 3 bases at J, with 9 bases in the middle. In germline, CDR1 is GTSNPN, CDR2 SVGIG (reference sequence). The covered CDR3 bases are TGTGCCTGGAGGCCCGATAGCTACGAG. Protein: CAWRPDSYE. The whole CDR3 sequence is CAWRPDSYEQYF.

The CDR3 sequence: CASRPAPPGNIQYF. The CDR3 bases that were read are TGTGCCAGCAGACCGGCCCCTCCCGGGAACATT. The V gene is TRBV5-4, the J gene TRBJ2-4; the D is unclear. The read ends 3 residues shy of where the CDR3 ends; the end is completed using the germline J gene. The CDR3 length is 14 residues. The V gene lost 5 bases and the J gene lost 7 bases, with 16 bases spanning the gap. Germline CDR1 is SGHNT and CDR2 is YYREEE (reference sequence).

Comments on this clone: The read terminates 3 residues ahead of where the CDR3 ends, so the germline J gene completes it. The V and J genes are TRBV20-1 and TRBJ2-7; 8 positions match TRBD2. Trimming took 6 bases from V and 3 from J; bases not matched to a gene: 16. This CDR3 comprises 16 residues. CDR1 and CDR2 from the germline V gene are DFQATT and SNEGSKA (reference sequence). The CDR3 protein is CSATLWGGGRSYEQYF. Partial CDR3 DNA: TGCAGTGCCACCCTGTGGGGGGGCGGGAGGAGCTACGAG.

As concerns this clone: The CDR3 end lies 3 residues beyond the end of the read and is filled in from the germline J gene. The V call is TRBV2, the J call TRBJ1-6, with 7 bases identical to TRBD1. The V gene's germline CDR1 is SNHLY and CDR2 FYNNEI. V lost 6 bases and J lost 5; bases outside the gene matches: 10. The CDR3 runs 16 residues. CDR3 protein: CASRSGRGQNNSPLHF. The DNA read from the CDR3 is TGTGCCAGCAGGTCGGGGAGGGGGCAGAATAATTCACCC.

CDR3 protein: CASSVGPTDTQYF. The part of the CDR3 DNA that was read is TGCGCCAGCAGTGTGGGCCCCACAGATACG. The rearrangement joins TRBV10-2 to TRBJ2-3; D unresolved. The sequenced fragment ends 3 residues before the CDR3 boundary, so the rest is inferred from the germline J gene. This CDR3 spans 13 amino acids. CDR1 and CDR2 from the germline V gene are WSHSY and SAAADI. The V and J ends lost 4 bases and 2 bases respectively, with 7 bases between them.

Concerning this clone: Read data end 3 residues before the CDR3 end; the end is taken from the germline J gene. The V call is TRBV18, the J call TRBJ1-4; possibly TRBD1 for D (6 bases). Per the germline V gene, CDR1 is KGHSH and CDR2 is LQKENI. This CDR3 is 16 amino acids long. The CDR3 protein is CASSPLQGSDSSPLFF. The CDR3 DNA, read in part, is TGTGCCAGCTCACCCTTACAGGGTTCGGATTCTTCACCA.

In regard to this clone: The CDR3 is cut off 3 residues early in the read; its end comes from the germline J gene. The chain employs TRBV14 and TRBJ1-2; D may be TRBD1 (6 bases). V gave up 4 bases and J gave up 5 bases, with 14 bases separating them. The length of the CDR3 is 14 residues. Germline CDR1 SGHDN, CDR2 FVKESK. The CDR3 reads CASSRVGAGYGYTF. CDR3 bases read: TGTGCCAGCAGCCGAGTGGGGGCAGGGTATGGC.

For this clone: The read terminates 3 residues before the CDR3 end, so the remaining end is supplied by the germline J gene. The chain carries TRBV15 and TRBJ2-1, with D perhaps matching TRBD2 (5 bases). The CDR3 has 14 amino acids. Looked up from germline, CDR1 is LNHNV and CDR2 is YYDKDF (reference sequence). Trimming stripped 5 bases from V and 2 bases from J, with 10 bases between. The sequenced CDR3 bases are TGTGCCACCAGCGGGAGCGGTGCCTACAATGAG. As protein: CATSGSGAYNE. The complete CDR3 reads CATSGSGAYNEQFF.

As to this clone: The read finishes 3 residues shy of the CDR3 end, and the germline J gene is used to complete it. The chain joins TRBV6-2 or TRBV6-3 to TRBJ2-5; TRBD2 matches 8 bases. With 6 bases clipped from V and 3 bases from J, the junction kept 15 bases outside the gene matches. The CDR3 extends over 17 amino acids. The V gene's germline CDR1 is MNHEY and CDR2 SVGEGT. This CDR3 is CASSSPLLAVGEETQYF. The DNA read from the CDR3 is TGTGCCAGCAGCTCCCCTCTACTAGCGGTGGGGGAAGAGACC.

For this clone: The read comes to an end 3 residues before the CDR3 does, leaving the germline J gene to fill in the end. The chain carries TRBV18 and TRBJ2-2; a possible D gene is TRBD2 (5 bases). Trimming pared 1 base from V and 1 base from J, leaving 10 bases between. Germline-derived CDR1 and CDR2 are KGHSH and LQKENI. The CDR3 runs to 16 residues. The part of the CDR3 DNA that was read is TGTGCCAGCTCACCACAAAGCGGCGTGAACACCGGGGAG. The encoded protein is CASSPQSGVNTGE. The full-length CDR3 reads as CASSPQSGVNTGELFF.

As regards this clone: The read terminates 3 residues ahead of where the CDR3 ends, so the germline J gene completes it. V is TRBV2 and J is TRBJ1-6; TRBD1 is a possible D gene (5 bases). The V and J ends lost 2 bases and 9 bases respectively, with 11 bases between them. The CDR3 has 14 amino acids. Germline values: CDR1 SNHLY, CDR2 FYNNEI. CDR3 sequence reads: CASSEQGSGSPLHF. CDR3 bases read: TGTGCCAGCAGTGAACAGGGCAGTGGTTCACCC.

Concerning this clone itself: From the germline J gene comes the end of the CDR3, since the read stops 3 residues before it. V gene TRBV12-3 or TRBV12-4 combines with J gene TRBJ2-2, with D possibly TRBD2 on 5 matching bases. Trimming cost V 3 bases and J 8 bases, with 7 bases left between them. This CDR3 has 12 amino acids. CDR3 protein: CASSLAGGELFF. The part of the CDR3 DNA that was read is TGTGCCAGCAGTTTGGCGGGTGGGGAG.

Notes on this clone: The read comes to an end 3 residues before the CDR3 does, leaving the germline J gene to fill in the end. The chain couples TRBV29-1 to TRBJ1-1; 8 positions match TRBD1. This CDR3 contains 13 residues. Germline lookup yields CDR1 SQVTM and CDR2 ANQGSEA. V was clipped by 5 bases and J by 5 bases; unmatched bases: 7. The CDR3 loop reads CSVPLRGRTEAFF. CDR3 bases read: TGCAGCGTTCCACTCAGGGGGCGTACTGAA.

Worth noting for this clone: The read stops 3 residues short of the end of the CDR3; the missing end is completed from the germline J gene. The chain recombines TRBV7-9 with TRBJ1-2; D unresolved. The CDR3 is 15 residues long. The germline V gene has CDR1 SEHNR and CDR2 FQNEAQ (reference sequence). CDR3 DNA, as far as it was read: TGTGCCAGCAGCTTAGAACTAGCGGGAGTTTACGAC. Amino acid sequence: CASSLELAGVYD. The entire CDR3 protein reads CASSLELAGVYDYTF.

Partial CDR3 DNA: TGTGCCAGCAGTGACGGGACTAGCGGGACAGAGGAAGAGACC. Protein: CASSDGTSGTEEET. The whole CDR3 sequence is CASSDGTSGTEEETQYF. The rearrangement joins TRBV6-4 to TRBJ2-5, with TRBD2 identical over 13 bases. The sequenced fragment ends 3 residues before the CDR3 boundary, so the rest is inferred from the germline J gene. This CDR3 contains 17 residues. Germline CDR1 is MRHNA and CDR2 is SNTAGT. Unmatched junction bases numbered 6, after V lost 2 bases and J lost 3 bases.

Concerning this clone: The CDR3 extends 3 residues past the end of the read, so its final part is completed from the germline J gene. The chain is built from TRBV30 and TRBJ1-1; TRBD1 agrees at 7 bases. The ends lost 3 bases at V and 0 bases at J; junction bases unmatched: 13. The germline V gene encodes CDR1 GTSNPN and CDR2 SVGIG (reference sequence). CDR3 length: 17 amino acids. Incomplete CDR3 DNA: TGTGCCTGGAGGCCGACAGGGAGGGGGGCCATGAACACTGAA. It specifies CAWRPTGRGAMNTE. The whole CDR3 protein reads CAWRPTGRGAMNTEAFF.

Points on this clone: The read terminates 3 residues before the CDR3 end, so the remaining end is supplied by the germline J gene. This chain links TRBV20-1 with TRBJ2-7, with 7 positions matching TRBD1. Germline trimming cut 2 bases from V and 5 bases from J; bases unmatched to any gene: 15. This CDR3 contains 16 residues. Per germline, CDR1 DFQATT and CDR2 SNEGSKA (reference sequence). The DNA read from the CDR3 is TGCAGTGCTAGATACCTAAGGACAGGAAGAAACGACGAG. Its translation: CSARYLRTGRNDE. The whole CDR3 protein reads CSARYLRTGRNDEQYF.